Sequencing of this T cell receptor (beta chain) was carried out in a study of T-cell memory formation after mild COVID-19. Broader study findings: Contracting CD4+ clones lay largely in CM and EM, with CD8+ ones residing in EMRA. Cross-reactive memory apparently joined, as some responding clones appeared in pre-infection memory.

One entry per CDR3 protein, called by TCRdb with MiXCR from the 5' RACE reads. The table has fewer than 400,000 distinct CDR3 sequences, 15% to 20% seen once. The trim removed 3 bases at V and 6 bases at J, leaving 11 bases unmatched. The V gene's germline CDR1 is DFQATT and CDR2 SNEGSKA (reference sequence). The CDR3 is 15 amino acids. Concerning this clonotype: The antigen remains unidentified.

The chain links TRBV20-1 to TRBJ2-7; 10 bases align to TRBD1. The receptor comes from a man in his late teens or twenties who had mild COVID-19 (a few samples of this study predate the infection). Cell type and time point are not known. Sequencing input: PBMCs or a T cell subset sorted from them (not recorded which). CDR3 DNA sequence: TGCAGTGCTAGTTCGACGCGGACAGGGGGACGCGAGCAGTACTTC. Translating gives CSASSTRTGGREQYF.